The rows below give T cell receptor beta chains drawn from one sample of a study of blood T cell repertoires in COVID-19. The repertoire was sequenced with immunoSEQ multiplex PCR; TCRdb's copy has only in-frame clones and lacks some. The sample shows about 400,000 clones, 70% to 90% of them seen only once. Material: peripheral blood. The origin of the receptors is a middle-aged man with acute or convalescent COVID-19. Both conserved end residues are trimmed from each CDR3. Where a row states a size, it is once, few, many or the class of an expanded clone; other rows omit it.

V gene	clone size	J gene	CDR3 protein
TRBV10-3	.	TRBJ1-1	AISESMDRVTEAF
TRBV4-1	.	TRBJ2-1	ASSQGAGKNNEQF
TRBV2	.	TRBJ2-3	ASSEDRGKTDTQY
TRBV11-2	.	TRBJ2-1	ASSFGGTRIPNEQF
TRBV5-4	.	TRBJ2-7	ASSRRDYSYEQY
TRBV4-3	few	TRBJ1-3	ASSQGGTGGGNTIY
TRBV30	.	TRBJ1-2	AWSQGRDNYGYT
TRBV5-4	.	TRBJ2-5	ASSSGEPETQY
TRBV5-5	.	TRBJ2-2	ASNRAGELF
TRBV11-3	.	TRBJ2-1	ASSPPSSGEQF
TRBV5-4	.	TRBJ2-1	ASSRAGEVYNEQF
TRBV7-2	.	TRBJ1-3	ASSLSTGGNTIY
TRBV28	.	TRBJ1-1	ASSLWQDTEAF
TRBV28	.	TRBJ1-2	ASSLSRGGYT
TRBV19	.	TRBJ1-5	ASSSPGRDQPQH
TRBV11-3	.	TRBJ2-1	ASSAYTSESYNEQF
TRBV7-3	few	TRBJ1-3	ASSLGTGAGNTIY
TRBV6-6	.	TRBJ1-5	ASSYGGGRPQH
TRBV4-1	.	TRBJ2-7	ASSQPSRGQARYEQY
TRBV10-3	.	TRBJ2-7	AISEGQGLTGQQY
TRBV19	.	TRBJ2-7	ASSQTVSSYEQY
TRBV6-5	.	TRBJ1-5	ASSRAPGGDQPQH
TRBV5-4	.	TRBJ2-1	ASSLVGGREQF
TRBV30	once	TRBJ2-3	AWSNQGDTQY
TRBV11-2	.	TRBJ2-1	ASSLGPLGRELYNEQF
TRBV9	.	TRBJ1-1	ASSVEGRGDTEAF
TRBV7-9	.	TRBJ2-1	ASSHIGQGSFNEQF
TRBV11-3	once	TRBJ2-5	ASSFLQETQY
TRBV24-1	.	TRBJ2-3	ATSDQTGEDTQY
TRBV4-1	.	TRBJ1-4	ASSQAGTGGEANEKLF
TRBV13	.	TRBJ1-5	ASSLGMSPQPQH
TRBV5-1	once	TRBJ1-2	ASSPRSNYGYT
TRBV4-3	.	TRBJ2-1	ASSQDAGGRSYNEQF
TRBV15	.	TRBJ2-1	ATSGRGQGRKDEQF
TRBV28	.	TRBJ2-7	ASSLTSGSVEYYEQY
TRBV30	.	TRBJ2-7	AWRGGSSYEQY
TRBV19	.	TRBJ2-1	ASSSGKLTLNEQF